The clone carrying this T cell receptor beta chain has a handful of counts. Its matching antigen is unknown. The data originate from a study of T cells after yellow fever vaccination. Findings of the study overall: Across the CD4 and CD8 compartments, a small share of clonotypes was present in both.

CDR1 SGHTA and CDR2 FQGNSA come from the germline V gene. V lost 4 bases, J lost 2 bases, and 14 bases lay in between. The length of the CDR3 is 15 residues. TCRdb re-analysed the 5' RACE reads in MiXCR, keeping a single row per CDR3 protein. Of approximately 250,000 distinct CDR3 sequences detected, around 4.9% appear once; the ten largest clones hold around 3.5%. This chain links TRBV7-2 with TRBJ1-2; D is ambiguous. Source: CD4+ T cells sorted from PBMCs, taken on the day of the yellow fever booster vaccination. This sequence was found in a man aged 18-30 years who received the YFV17D yellow fever vaccine. The DNA for the CDR3 is TGTGCCAGCAGCTCCCTTTACGCAGGCAACTATGGCTACACCTTC. Translation gives CASSSLYAGNYGYTF.